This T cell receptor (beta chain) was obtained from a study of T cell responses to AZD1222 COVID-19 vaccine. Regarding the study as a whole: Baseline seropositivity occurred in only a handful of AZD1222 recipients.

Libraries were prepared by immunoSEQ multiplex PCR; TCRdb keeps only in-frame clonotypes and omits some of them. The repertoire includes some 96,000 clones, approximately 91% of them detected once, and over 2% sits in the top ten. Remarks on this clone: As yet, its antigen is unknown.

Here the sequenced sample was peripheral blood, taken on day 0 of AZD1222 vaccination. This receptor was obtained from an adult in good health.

DNA of the CDR3: TGTGCCAGCAGTAGAGGATTTGGAAACACCATATATTTT. It encodes CASSRGFGNTIYF. This chain links TRBV2 with TRBJ1-3; D is ambiguous. The V gene's germline CDR1 is SNHLY and CDR2 FYNNEI. The CDR3 length is 13 residues. Trimming took 5 bases from V and 3 from J, leaving 8 bases between them.